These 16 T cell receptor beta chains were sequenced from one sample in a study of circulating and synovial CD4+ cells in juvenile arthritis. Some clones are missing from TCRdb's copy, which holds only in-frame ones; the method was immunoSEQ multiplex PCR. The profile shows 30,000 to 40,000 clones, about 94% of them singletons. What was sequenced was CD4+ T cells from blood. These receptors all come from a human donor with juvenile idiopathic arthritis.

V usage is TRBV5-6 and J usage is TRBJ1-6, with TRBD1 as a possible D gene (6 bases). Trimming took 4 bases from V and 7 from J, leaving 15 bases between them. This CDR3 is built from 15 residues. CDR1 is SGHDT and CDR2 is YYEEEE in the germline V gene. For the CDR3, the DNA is TGTGCCAGCAGCCCCGAGGGGGGGTTGAATTCACCCCTCCACTTT. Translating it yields CASSPEGGLNSPLHF.

In nucleotides, the CDR3 is TGTGCCAGCTCCTACACAGATACGCAGTATTTT. As protein: CASSYTDTQYF. V is TRBV18 and J is TRBJ2-3, with no clear D. The CDR3 covers 11 residues. Germline loops: CDR1 KGHSH, CDR2 LQKENI. V was trimmed by 6 bases and J by 2 bases, leaving 3 bases between them.

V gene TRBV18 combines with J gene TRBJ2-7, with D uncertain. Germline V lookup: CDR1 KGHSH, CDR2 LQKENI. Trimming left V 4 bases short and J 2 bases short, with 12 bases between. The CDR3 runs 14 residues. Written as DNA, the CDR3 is TGTGCCAGCTCACTACAGACCCCTACCTACGAGCAGTACTTC. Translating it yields CASSLQTPTYEQYF.

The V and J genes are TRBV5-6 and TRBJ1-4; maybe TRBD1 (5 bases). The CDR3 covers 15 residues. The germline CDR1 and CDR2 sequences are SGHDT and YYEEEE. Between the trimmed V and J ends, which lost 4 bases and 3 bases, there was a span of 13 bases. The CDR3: CASSPGGTANEKLFF. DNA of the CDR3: TGTGCCAGCAGCCCAGGAGGGACGGCTAATGAAAAACTGTTTTTT.

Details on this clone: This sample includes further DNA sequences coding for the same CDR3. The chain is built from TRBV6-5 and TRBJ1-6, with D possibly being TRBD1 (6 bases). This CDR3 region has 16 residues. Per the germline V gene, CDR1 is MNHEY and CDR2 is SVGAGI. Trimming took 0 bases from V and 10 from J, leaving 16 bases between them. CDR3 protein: CASSYSTGGGQSPLHF. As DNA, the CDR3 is TGTGCCAGCAGTTACTCGACGGGCGGGGGGCAATCACCCCTCCACTTT.

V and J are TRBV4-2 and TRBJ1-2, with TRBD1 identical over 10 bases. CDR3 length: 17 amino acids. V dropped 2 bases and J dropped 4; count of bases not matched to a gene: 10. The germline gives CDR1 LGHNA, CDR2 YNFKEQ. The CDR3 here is CASSQRTDRGGFYGYTF. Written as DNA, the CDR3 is TGTGCCAGCAGCCAACGAACGGACAGGGGGGGCTTCTATGGCTACACCTTC.

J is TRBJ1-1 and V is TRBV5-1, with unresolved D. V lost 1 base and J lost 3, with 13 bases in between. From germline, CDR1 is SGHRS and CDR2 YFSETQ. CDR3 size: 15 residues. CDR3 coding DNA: TGCGCCAGCAGCTTGCGGGTCTCCGGGGACACTGAAGCTTTCTTT. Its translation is CASSLRVSGDTEAFF. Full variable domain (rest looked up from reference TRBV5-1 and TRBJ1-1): KAGVTQTPRYLIKTRGQQVTLSCSPISGHRSVSWYQQTPGQGLQFLFEYFSETQRNKGNFPGRFSGRQFSNSRSEMNVSTLELGDSALYLCASSLRVSGDTEAFFGQGTRLTVV.

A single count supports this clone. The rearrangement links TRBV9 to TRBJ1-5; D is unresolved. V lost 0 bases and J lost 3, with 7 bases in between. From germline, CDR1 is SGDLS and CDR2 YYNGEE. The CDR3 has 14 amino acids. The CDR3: CASSVDGANQPQHF. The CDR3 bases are TGTGCCAGCAGCGTAGACGGTGCCAATCAGCCCCAGCATTTT.

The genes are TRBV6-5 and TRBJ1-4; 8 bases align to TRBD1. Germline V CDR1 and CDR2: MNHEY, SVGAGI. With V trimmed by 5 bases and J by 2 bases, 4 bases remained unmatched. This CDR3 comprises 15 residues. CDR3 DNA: TGTGCCAGCAGTCCCCCAGGGGGCACTAATGAAAAACTGTTTTTT. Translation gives CASSPPGGTNEKLFF.

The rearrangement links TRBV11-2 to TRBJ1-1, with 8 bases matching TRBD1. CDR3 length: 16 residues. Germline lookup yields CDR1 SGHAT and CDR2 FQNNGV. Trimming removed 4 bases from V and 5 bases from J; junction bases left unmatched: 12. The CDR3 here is CASSSSDRGIFTEAFF. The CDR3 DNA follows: TGTGCCAGCAGCTCCTCAGACAGGGGTATATTTACTGAAGCTTTCTTT.

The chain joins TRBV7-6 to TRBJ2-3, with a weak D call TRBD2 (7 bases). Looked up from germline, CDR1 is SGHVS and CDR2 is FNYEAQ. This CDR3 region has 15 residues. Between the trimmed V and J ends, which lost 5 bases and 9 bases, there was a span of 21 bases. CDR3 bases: TGTGCCAGCAGCGACCCCGGTGGGGAGGGGGAGACGCAGTATTTT. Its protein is CASSDPGGEGETQYF.

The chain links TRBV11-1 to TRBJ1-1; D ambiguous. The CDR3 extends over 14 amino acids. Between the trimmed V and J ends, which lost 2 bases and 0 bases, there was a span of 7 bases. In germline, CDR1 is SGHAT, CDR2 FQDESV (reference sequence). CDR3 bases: TGTGCCAGCAGCTTATTAGTCATGAACACTGAAGCTTTCTTT. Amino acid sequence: CASSLLVMNTEAFF.

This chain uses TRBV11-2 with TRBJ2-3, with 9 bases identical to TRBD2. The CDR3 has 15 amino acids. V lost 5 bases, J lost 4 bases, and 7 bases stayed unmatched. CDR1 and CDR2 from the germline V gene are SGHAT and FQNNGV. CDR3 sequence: CASSRSGGHPDTQYF. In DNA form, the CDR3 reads TGTGCCAGCAGCCGGAGCGGGGGGCACCCAGATACGCAGTATTTT.

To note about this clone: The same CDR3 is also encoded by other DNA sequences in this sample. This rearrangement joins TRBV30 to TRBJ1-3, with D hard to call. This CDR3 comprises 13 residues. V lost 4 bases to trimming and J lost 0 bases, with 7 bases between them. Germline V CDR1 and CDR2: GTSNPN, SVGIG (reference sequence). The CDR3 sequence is CAWTTNSGNTIYF. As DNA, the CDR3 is TGTGCCTGGACCACTAACTCTGGAAACACCATATATTTT.

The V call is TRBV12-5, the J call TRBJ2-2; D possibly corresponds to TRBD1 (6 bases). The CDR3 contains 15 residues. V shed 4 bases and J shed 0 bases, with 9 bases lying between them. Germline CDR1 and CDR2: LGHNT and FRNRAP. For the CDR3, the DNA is TGTGCTAGTGGTTCGTGGACAGCGAACACCGGGGAGCTGTTTTTT. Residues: CASGSWTANTGELFF.

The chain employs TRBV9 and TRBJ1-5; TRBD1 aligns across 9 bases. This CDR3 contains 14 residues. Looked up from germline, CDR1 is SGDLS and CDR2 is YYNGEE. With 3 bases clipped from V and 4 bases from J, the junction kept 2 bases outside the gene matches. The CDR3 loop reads CASSGGTGNQPQHF. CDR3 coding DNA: TGTGCCAGCAGCGGCGGGACAGGGAATCAGCCCCAGCATTTT.